A single sample gave rise to the 18 T cell receptor beta chains below, sequenced in a study of tumor and adjacent non-tumor tissue in lung cancer. No cell sorting was done before RNA was extracted from the tissue. Three rounds of nested PCR, following a modified ARM-PCR protocol, produced the TCRbeta library. A single record per CDR3 protein comes from TCRdb applying MiXCR to the multiplex PCR reads. The sample includes 100,000 to 120,000 distinct CDR3 sequences, 84% of them seen just once. The sequenced material came from lung tumor tissue. All receptors derive from a man aged 65-85 years with non-small cell lung cancer.

As concerns this clonotype: A junction boundary mismatches the germline segment, possibly from a read error. CDR3 loop: CDSNQVPLGVANEKLFF. The CDR3 region has the DNA TGTGACAGCAACCAAGTACCGTTGGGGGTAGCTAATGAAAAACTATTTTTT. This rearrangement joins TRBV4-2 to TRBJ1-4, with TRBD1 as a possible D gene (5 bases). CDR3 length: 17 residues. Germline CDR1 LGHNA, CDR2 YNFKEQ.

Note on this clonotype: The CDR3 does not close with the conserved phenylalanine or tryptophan, likely indicating a read error. No DNA is shown, since the ends of the CDR3 on it are uncertain; the CDR3 is the one TCRdb lists. V usage is TRBV12-3 or TRBV12-4 and J usage is TRBJ1-6; TRBD1, the D gene given by the table, was not confirmed from the DNA. Ends included, the CDR3 has 16 residues. The CDR3 loop is CVSTSGTGGYNSPFHI.

Regarding this clonotype: It is likely a read error, because the conserved phenylalanine at the end of the CDR3 is missing. This sequence joins TRBV14 and TRBJ1-6, with a possible D match to TRBD1 (5 bases). The germline V gene has CDR1 SGHDN and CDR2 FVKESK. This CDR3 is built from 16 residues. CDR3 in DNA: TGTGTCAGCAGCCAAGGAAGGGGCCTGCCCAATTCACCCCTCCACTAT. Amino acids: CVSSQGRGLPNSPLHY.

Concerning this clonotype itself: Being one base from a much bigger clone, this may be a read error. The chain combines TRBV10-3 with TRBJ1-2, with D possibly matching TRBD1 (5 bases). Per the germline V gene, CDR1 is ENHRY and CDR2 is SYGVKD. The CDR3 contains 13 residues. The CDR3, as DNA: TGTGCCATCAGTTCGGACATGGGCTATGGCTACAGCTTC. It codes for CAISSDMGYGYSF.

Turning to this clonotype: A clone one base away is much larger, so this may be a read error. The chain combines TRBV6-1 with TRBJ2-7; 9 bases agree with TRBD1. CDR3 length: 15 amino acids. Germline V gene sequence: CDR1 MNHNS, CDR2 SASEGT. CDR3 in amino acids: CASGDLGTGTYEQYF. The CDR3 region has the DNA TGTGCCAGCGGTGATCTCGGGACAGGGACCTACGAGCAGTACTTC.

Of note for this clonotype: Relative to the germline gene, one junction end is altered; a read error may explain this. This sequence joins TRBV12-3 or TRBV12-4 and TRBJ2-3; perhaps TRBD2 as D (5 bases). This CDR3 spans 14 amino acids. CDR3 loop: CASSFSGRGDTRYF. In DNA, the CDR3 is TGTGCCAGCAGCTTTAGTGGGAGAGGAGATACGCGGTATTTT.

J is TRBJ2-3 and V is TRBV14; a possible D gene is TRBD2 (5 bases). The CDR3 sequence is 15 residues long. From germline, CDR1 is SGHDN and CDR2 FVKESK. Trimming pared 7 bases from V and 3 bases from J, leaving 17 bases between. This CDR3 reads CASTLDSDATDTQYF. The CDR3 DNA is TGTGCCAGCACCCTGGACTCCGATGCTACAGATACGCAGTATTTT.

Worth noting for this clonotype: One end of the junction varies from germline; a read error may be responsible. The V gene is TRBV4-1, the J gene TRBJ2-1; no clear D gene. The CDR3 is made up of 15 amino acids. Looked up from germline, CDR1 is MGHRA and CDR2 is YSYEKL. The CDR3 DNA follows: TGCGTCAGCAGCCGCGTTGGAGTGGGGAACAATGAGCAGTTCTTC. Translating it yields CVSSRVGVGNNEQFF.

A word on this clonotype: An end of the junction differs from the germline gene, which may be a read error. Here the CDR3 reads CASSHRRVRDYDYTF. For the CDR3, the DNA is TGTGCCAGCAGCCACCGTAGAGTGAGGGACTATGACTACACCTTC. The gene calls are TRBV6-5 and TRBJ1-2; possibly TRBD1 for D (5 bases). The CDR3 is 15 residues long. Per the germline V gene, CDR1 is MNHEY and CDR2 is SVGAGI.

The CDR3 here is CARSRDRGSYNEQFF. CDR3 bases: TGTGCCAGGAGCCGGGACAGGGGCTCCTACAATGAGCAGTTCTTC. This rearrangement joins TRBV5-5 to TRBJ2-1; 10 bases are shared with TRBD1. CDR1 is SGHKS and CDR2 is YYEKEE in the germline V gene (reference sequence). CDR3 size: 15 residues. J was trimmed by 0 bases and V by 8 bases; bases with no gene match: 5.

This clonotype occurred a few times. A much larger clonotype is one base distant, so this may be a read error. The chain recombines TRBV4-3 with TRBJ2-7; TRBD2 matches at 10 bases. The germline CDR1 and CDR2 sequences are LGHNA and YSLEER. The length of the CDR3 is 20 residues. The V segment lost 0 bases and the J segment 0 bases; nucleotides outside the gene matches: 14. The CDR3: CASSQEMRLAGPDGSYEQYF. The DNA of the CDR3 is TGCGCCAGCAGCCAAGAAATGAGACTAGCGGGTCCCGACGGCTCCTACGAGCAGTACTTC.

A word on this clonotype: The germline gene is not matched at one end of the junction; a read error may be the cause. The V and J genes are TRBV4-1 and TRBJ2-5, with D hard to call. This CDR3 region has 16 residues. Germline V gene lookup returns CDR1 MGHRA and CDR2 YSYEKL. CDR3 nucleotide sequence: TGCGCCAGCAGCCAAGACGGCACGGGTCCTCAAGAGACTCAGTACTTC. Its protein product is CASSQDGTGPQETQYF.

On this clonotype: Germline is not matched at one junction end, which may reflect a read error. The chain couples TRBV4-2 to TRBJ1-2, with D possibly TRBD1 on 5 matching bases. The germline V gene has CDR1 LGHNA and CDR2 YNFKEQ. The CDR3 consists of 16 residues. CDR3 region: CADSQDLSRANYGYTF. The DNA for the CDR3 is TGTGCCGACAGCCAAGATTTGAGCAGGGCCAACTATGGTTACACCTTC.

The chain recombines TRBV29-1 with TRBJ1-1; D unresolved. Germline V lookup: CDR1 SQVTM, CDR2 ANQGSEA. V dropped 5 bases and J dropped 14 bases, with 21 bases sitting between them. There are 12 residues in the CDR3. CDR3 nucleotides: TGCAGCGTTATGGCGGAGAGGCCTGTAGCCTTCTTT. Amino acids: CSVMAERPVAFF.

J is TRBJ2-3 and V is TRBV11-2, with D perhaps being TRBD1 or TRBD2 (6 bases each). The CDR3 has 13 residues. The V and J ends lost 4 bases and 4 bases respectively, with 9 bases between them. Germline assignment: CDR1 SGHAT and CDR2 FQNNGV. DNA of the CDR3: TGTGCCAGCAGCTCAGGGGAGGCAGATACGCAGTATTTT. Encoded protein: CASSSGEADTQYF.

About this clonotype itself: An end of the junction does not agree with germline; a read error may underlie this. This chain uses TRBV5-6 with TRBJ1-5, with a possible D match to TRBD1 (5 bases). Germline CDR1 and CDR2: SGHDT and YYEEEE. This CDR3 comprises 16 residues. This CDR3 reads CASSLSGTESNQLQRF. The DNA of the CDR3 is TGTGCCAGCAGCTTGAGTGGGACGGAAAGCAATCAGCTCCAGCGTTTT.

The rearrangement uses TRBV29-1 and TRBJ1-2; D is undetermined. This CDR3 has 14 residues. The ends were cut back, 2 bases at V and 5 bases at J, with 15 bases in the middle. Germline-derived CDR1 and CDR2 are SQVTM and ANQGSEA. Here the CDR3 DNA reads TGCAGCGTTGAACCGGCAGGTGGCAGGTATGGCTACACCTTC. This sequence encodes CSVEPAGGRYGYTF.

On this clonotype: One junction end disagrees with the germline gene, perhaps due to a read error. V and J are TRBV12-3 or TRBV12-4 and TRBJ2-7; TRBD2 aligns across 7 bases. This CDR3 region has 18 residues. CDR3 in amino acids: CASSFLGGGEVGFYEQYF. CDR3 sequence (DNA): TGTGCAAGCAGTTTTTTGGGGGGGGGGGAGGTCGGGTTCTACGAGCAGTACTTC.